This entry features one T cell receptor beta chain sequence. As yet, its antigen is unknown. The primer mix had 60 Vbeta and 13 Jbeta primers. The data were produced by immunoSEQ multiplex PCR, yet TCRdb's version contains in-frame clones alone and is incomplete. The sample yields fewer than 150,000 clones, about 64% seen once. The sample originates from a study of cytomegalovirus exposure and HLA in healthy donors. Study-wide results and caveats: A later analysis showed HLA-associated TCR beta chains outstripping equally common others in clonal expansion. Donors belonging to an Asian-associated ancestry cluster reportedly showed fewer N-insertions in productive TCRs than the approximately 670-donor mean, according to what a later analysis found.

This TCR was sampled from a young man in good health and CMV-seropositive. Sequenced material: PBMCs.

CDR3 bases: TGCGCCAGCAGCCGGGGGGATACGCAGTATTTT. It encodes CASSRGDTQYF. The rearrangement links TRBV10-1 to TRBJ2-3; tentatively, D is TRBD2 (6 bases). The V and J ends lost 6 bases and 6 bases respectively, with 7 bases between them. Germline-derived CDR1 and CDR2 are WNHNN and SYGVQD (reference sequence). This CDR3 is built from 11 residues.